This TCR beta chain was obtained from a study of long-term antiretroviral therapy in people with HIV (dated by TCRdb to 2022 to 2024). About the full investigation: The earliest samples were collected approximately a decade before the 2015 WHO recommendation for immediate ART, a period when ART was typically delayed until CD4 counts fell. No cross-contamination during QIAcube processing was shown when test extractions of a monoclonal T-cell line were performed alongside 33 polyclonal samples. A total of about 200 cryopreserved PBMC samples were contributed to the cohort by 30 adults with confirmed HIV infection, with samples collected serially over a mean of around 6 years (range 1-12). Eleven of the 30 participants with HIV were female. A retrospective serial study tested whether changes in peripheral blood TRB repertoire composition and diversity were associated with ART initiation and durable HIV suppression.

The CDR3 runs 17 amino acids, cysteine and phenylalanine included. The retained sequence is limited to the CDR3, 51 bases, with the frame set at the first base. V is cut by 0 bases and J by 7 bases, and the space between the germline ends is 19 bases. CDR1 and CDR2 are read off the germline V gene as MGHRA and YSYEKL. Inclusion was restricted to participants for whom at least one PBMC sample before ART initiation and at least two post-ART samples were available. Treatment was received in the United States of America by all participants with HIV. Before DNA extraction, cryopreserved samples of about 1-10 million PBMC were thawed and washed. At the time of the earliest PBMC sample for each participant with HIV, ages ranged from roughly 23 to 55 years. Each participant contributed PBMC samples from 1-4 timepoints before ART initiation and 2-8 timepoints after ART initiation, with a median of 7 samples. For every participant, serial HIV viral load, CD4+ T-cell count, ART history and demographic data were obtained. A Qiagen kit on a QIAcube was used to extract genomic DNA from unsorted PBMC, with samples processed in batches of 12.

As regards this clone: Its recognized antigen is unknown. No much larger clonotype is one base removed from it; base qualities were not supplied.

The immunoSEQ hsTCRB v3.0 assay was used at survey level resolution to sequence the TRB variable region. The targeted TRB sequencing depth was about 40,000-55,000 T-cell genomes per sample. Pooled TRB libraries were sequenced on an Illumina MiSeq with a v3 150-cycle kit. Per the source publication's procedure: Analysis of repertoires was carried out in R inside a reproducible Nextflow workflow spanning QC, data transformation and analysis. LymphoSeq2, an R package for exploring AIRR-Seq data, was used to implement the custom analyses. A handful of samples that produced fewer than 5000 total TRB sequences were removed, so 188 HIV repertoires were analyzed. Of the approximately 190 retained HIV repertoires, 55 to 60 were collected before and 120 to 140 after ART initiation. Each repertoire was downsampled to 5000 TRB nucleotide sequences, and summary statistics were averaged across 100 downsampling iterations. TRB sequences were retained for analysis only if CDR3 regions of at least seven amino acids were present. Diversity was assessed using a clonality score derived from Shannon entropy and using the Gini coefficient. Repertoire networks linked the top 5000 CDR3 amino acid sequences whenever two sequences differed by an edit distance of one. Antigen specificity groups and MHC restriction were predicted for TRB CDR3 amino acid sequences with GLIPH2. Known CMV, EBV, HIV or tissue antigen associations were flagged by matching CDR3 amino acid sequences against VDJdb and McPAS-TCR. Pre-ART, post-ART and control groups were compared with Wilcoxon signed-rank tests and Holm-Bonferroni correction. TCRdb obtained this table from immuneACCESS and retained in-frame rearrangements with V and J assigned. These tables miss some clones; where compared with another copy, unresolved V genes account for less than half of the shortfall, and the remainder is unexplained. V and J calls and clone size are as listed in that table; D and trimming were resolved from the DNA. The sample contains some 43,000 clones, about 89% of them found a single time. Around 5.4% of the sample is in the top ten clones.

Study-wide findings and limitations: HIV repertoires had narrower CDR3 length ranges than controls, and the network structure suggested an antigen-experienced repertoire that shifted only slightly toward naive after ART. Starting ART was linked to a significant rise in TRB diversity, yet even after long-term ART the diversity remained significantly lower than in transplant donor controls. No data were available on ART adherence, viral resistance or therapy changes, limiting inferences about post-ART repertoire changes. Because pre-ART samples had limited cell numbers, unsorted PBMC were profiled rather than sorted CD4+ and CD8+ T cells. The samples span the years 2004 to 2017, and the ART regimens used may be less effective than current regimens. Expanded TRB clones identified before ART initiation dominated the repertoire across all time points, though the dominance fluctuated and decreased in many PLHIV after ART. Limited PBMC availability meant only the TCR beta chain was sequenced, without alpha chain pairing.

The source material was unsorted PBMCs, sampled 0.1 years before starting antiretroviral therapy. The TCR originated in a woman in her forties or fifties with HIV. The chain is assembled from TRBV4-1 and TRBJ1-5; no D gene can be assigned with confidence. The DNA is TGCGCCAGCAGCCAAGATGAGGCCCTTTCCACGCCACAGCCCCAGCATTTT. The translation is CASSQDEALSTPQPQHF.